This T cell receptor beta chain stems from a study of CD8+CD57+ T cells in acquired aplastic anemia. Study-wide context: Healthy donor CD4+ cell samples had a mean of roughly 9.9 million reads.

According to the study, genomic DNA was the template for TCR beta VDJ and CDR3 profiling. Using its own MiXCR run on the reads, TCRdb lists one record per CDR3 protein. The repertoire has some 220,000 distinct CDR3 sequences, 30% to 40% of them found once; the top ten carry 0.95% to 1.2%. V lost 3 bases and J lost 8; bases outside the gene matches: 9. The CDR3 is 13 amino acids. Germline lookup yields CDR1 SQVTM and CDR2 ANQGSEA. This clonotype was observed at least ten times. The sample taken for sequencing was sorted CD4+, CD8+, or CD8+CD57+ T cells (not recorded which) from PBMCs. The receptor was isolated from a human donor in good health, serving as a control. V gene TRBV29-1 combines with J gene TRBJ1-2, with 7 bases matching TRBD1. CDR3 nucleotides: TGCAGCGTTGAGAACAGGGGCTGGCGCGGCTACACCTTC. It is translated as CSVENRGWRGYTF.